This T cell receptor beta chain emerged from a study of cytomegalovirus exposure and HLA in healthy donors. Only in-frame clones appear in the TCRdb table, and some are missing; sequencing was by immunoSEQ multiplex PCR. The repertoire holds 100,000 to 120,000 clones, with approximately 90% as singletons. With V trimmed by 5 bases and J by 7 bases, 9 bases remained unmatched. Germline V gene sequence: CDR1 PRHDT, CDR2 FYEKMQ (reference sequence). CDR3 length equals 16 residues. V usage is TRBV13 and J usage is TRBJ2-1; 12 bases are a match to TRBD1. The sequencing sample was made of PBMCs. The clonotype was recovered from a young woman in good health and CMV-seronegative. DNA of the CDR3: TGTGCCAGCAGCCCTATTTGGGACAGGGGGCAAAATGAGCAGTTCTTC. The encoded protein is CASSPIWDRGQNEQFF.